The sequence of this TCR beta chain was determined in a study of shared clonotypes between healthy human individuals. Study findings and constraints: Richness estimates generally favored naive over memory subsets. Sharing across four donors was highest in naive CD4 (approximately 5%) and lowest in memory CD8 (roughly 0.4%). Rarefaction indicated that sorted-subset sequencing remained incomplete although depth was large.

Naivety among CD8 cells was defined by CD45RO negativity and positive CCR7 selection, thereby excluding terminally differentiated effector memory CD45RA+ cells. Several immunoSEQ plates held equal portions of the genomic DNA taken from each subset. The data were produced by immunoSEQ multiplex PCR, yet TCRdb's version contains in-frame clones alone and is incomplete. The repertoire holds around 2,000,000 clones, with about 95% as singletons. On this clone itself: As yet, its antigen is unknown.

CDR3 size: 13 residues. Trimming took 5 bases from V and 10 from J, leaving 17 bases between them. The V gene's germline CDR1 is SEHNR and CDR2 FQNEAQ (reference sequence). The sample taken for sequencing was naive CD8+ T cells sorted from blood. The chain recombines TRBV7-9 with TRBJ1-1; possible D gene TRBD1, 6 bases. This receptor was obtained from a man younger than 35 in good health. CDR3 amino acids: CASSGWNRDLAFF. CDR3 nucleotide sequence: TGTGCCAGCAGCGGATGGAACAGGGACCTAGCTTTCTTT.